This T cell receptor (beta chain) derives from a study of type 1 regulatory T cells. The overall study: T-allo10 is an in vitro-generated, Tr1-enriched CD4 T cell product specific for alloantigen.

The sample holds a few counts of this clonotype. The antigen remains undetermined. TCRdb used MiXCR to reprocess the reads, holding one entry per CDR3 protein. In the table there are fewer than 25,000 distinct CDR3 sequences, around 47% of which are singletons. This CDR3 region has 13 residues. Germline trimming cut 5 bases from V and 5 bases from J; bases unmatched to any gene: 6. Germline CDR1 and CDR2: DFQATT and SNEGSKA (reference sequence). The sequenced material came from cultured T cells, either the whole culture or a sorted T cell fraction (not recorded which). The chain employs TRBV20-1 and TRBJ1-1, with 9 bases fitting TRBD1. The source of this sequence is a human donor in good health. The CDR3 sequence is CSAGRDRVTEAFF. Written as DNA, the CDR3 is TGCAGTGCTGGCCGGGACAGGGTTACTGAAGCTTTCTTT.